The rows below give T cell receptor beta chains drawn from one sample of a study of T cell responses to AZD1222 COVID-19 vaccine. The assay was immunoSEQ multiplex PCR, and TCRdb's table has in-frame clones only and misses some. The table has about 120,000 clones, 88% seen once. The starting material was peripheral blood, obtained on day 0 of MenACWY control vaccination. These receptors all stem from an adult in good health. Both conserved end residues are part of each CDR3. A D gene is named only where the DNA matches it firmly. The size of a clone is reported for some rows only, either as once, few or many, or as a class for expanded clones.

J	D	size	V	CDR3	DNA
TRBJ2-7	.	few	TRBV21-1	CASSGTGVKEVYEQYF	TGTGCCAGCAGCGGTACAGGGGTCAAGGAAGTCTACGAGCAGTACTTC
TRBJ1-2	.	.	TRBV2	CASRFDTGSYGYTF	TGTGCCAGCAGGTTTGATACAGGGAGCTATGGCTACACCTTC
TRBJ2-5	.	.	TRBV6-5	CASSLTGRRETQYF	TGTGCCAGCAGTCTGACAGGGAGGAGAGAGACCCAGTACTTC
TRBJ1-6	.	.	TRBV25-1	CASSEGGAATLHF	TGTGCCAGCAGTGAAGGTGGCGCGGCCACCCTCCACTTT
TRBJ2-3	.	.	TRBV6-5	CASLVPGSTDTQYF	TGTGCCAGCCTGGTGCCCGGAAGCACAGATACGCAGTATTTT
TRBJ1-6	.	.	TRBV7-2	CASSAQGYNSPLHF	TGTGCCAGCAGCGCCCAGGGATATAATTCACCCCTCCACTTT
TRBJ1-3	.	.	TRBV19	CASISNSGNTIYF	TGTGCCAGTATATCGAACTCTGGAAACACCATATATTTT
TRBJ1-5	.	.	TRBV28	CASSFRGVYRLGQPQHF	TGTGCCAGCAGTTTCCGGGGGGTTTATAGGTTGGGTCAGCCCCAGCATTTT
TRBJ1-1	.	.	TRBV20-1	CSAAFTTEAFF	TGCAGTGCTGCTTTTACCACTGAAGCTTTCTTT
TRBJ1-1	.	.	TRBV7-9	CASSQDDTGGPRGAFF	TGTGCCAGCAGCCAGGACGACACCGGCGGGCCGCGGGGGGCTTTCTTT
TRBJ1-2	.	.	TRBV29-1	CSVEDQGRYGYTF	TGCAGCGTTGAAGATCAGGGCAGGTATGGCTACACCTTC
TRBJ2-5	TRBD2	.	TRBV7-9	CASSLGLAGTTGETQYF	TGTGCCAGCAGCTTGGGACTAGCGGGAACCACCGGAGAGACCCAGTACTTC
TRBJ2-7	TRBD1	.	TRBV10-3	CAIRGQSYEQYF	TGTGCCATCCGGGGACAGTCCTACGAGCAGTACTTC
TRBJ1-5	TRBD1	.	TRBV27	CASNPSFQGANQPQHF	TGTGCCAGCAACCCCTCCTTTCAGGGGGCAAATCAGCCCCAGCATTTT
TRBJ1-1	TRBD1	.	TRBV2	CASSQGIGQGAGTEAFF	TGTGCCAGCAGTCAAGGGATTGGACAGGGGGCGGGGACTGAAGCTTTCTTT
TRBJ1-3	.	.	TRBV4-1	CASSQEDSYSGNTIYF	TGCGCCAGCAGCCAAGAGGACAGCTACTCTGGAAACACCATATATTTT
TRBJ2-3	TRBD1	.	TRBV18	CASSPSAGQERDTQYF	TGTGCCAGCTCACCATCCGCTGGACAGGAACGAGATACGCAGTATTTT
TRBJ1-1	.	.	TRBV5-1	CASSNRANTEAFF	TGCGCCAGCAGTAACAGGGCGAACACTGAAGCTTTCTTT
TRBJ2-3	.	.	TRBV9	CASSGESGLSTDTQYF	TGTGCCAGCAGCGGGGAGAGCGGACTGAGCACAGATACGCAGTATTTT
TRBJ2-7	.	.	TRBV5-8	CASSFLGVPHEQYF	TGTGCCAGCAGCTTCCTTGGGGTCCCCCACGAGCAGTACTTC
TRBJ2-7	.	.	TRBV15	CATSRERSWYYEQYF	TGTGCCACCAGCAGGGAAAGATCTTGGTACTACGAGCAGTACTTC
TRBJ1-5	.	.	TRBV28	CASSLSGLGPNQPQHF	TGTGCCAGCAGTTTATCAGGGCTGGGGCCCAATCAGCCCCAGCATTTT
TRBJ2-1	TRBD2	.	TRBV30	CAWRPLAGGLGEQFF	TGTGCCTGGAGGCCCCTAGCGGGAGGGTTGGGCGAGCAGTTCTTC
TRBJ1-1	.	.	TRBV7-6	CASSSLPGVAEAFF	TGTGCCAGCAGCTCCCTTCCCGGGGTGGCTGAAGCTTTCTTT
TRBJ1-2	.	.	TRBV2	CASRGWGNYGYTF	TGTGCCAGCAGGGGTTGGGGGAACTATGGCTACACCTTC
TRBJ1-1	.	.	TRBV15	CATSRGGTNTEAFF	TGTGCCACCAGCCGTGGGGGGACGAACACTGAAGCTTTCTTT
TRBJ2-5	.	.	TRBV20-1	CSLIGLETQYF	TGCAGTCTAATAGGTTTAGAGACCCAGTACTTC
TRBJ2-7	.	.	TRBV2	CASGNMWEQYF	TGTGCCAGTGGAAATATGTGGGAGCAGTACTTC
TRBJ1-2	TRBD1	.	TRBV6-1	CASSETPGQGVYGYTF	TGTGCCAGCAGTGAAACTCCGGGACAGGGGGTATATGGCTACACCTTC
TRBJ1-1	.	once	TRBV5-5	CASSSIDLNTEAFF	TGTGCCAGCAGCTCCATAGACCTGAACACTGAAGCTTTCTTT
TRBJ1-2	.	once	TRBV12-3/TRBV12-4	CASSLGLYGYTF	TGTGCCAGCAGTTTAGGGCTGTATGGCTACACCTTC
TRBJ1-1	.	.	TRBV19	CASSQGPNTEAFF	TGTGCCAGTAGTCAGGGCCCGAACACTGAAGCTTTCTTT
TRBJ1-2	.	.	TRBV30	CAWSVRAALANYGYTF	TGTGCCTGGAGTGTACGGGCGGCCTTAGCTAACTATGGCTACACCTTC
TRBJ1-6	.	.	TRBV2	CASSGTQSNNSPLHF	TGTGCCAGCAGTGGCACCCAGAGCAATAATTCACCCCTCCACTTT
TRBJ2-7	.	.	TRBV28	CASSPLGTQTYEQYF	TGTGCCAGCAGCCCGCTGGGGACACAGACCTACGAGCAGTACTTC
TRBJ1-1	TRBD1	.	TRBV13	CASRPQTGAYTEAFF	TGTGCCAGCAGACCACAGACAGGGGCATACACTGAAGCTTTCTTT
TRBJ1-2	.	.	TRBV6-5	CASSYSKDNYGYTF	TGTGCCAGCAGTTACTCGAAGGATAACTATGGCTACACCTTC
TRBJ2-7	.	.	TRBV28	CASSPRTLRYEQYF	TGTGCCAGCAGTCCCCGGACTTTACGCTACGAGCAGTACTTC
TRBJ1-3	.	.	TRBV10-2	CASRGLEGNTIYF	TGCGCCAGCAGGGGCCTGGAGGGAAACACCATATATTTT
TRBJ2-2	.	.	TRBV7-2	CASSLRAGELFF	TGTGCCAGCAGCTTAAGAGCCGGGGAGCTGTTTTTT
TRBJ1-2	TRBD1	.	TRBV27	CASSGPGGDGYTF	TGTGCCAGCAGCGGGCCAGGGGGCGATGGCTACACCTTC
TRBJ2-5	.	.	TRBV6-5	CASSYLGGAGETQYF	TGTGCCAGCAGTTACTTGGGGGGGGCTGGTGAGACCCAGTACTTC